The sequence of this T cell receptor beta chain was determined in a study of T cell responses to AZD1222 COVID-19 vaccine. Study observations and caveats: The study reported that nearly half of spike-specific TCRs target unmutated variant regions. Compared with day 0, the breadth and depth of the Spike-specific TCR repertoire rose significantly after two doses of AZD1222. Baseline serology detected seropositivity in only six AZD1222 recipients. In a largely white British group with more females than males, clonal diversity was possibly underestimated.

Germline CDR1 WSHSY, CDR2 SAAADI. The CDR3 consists of 17 residues. V dropped 0 bases and J dropped 4; count of bases not matched to a gene: 5. Comment on this clone: The antigen is undetermined.

Sequencing used immunoSEQ multiplex PCR; TCRdb keeps in-frame clones, though not all of them. Among 95,000 to 150,000 clones listed, roughly 86% were seen once. The chain couples TRBV10-2 to TRBJ2-3, with TRBD2 matching over 12 bases. The receptor comes from an adult in good health. The source material was peripheral blood, sampled on day 0 of AZD1222 vaccination. In nucleotides, the CDR3 is TGCGCCAGCAGTGAGTCGACTAGCGGGAGCGGTGCAGATACGCAGTATTTT. This encodes CASSESTSGSGADTQYF.